This T cell receptor beta chain derives from a study of T cell responses to AZD1222 COVID-19 vaccine. In the study overall: Second-dose intervals near 4 or 12 weeks were combined. Study-wide results and caveats: At 160-218 and 743-854, vaccine-associated CD4 TCRs were dominant, and they spanned spike.

The data were produced by immunoSEQ multiplex PCR, yet TCRdb's version contains in-frame clones alone and is incomplete. Here the sample spans approximately 160,000 clones, about nine tenths being singletons. About this clone itself: Its antigen is as yet unknown.

The germline V gene has CDR1 KGHDR and CDR2 SFDVKD. The CDR3 has 14 residues. V was trimmed by 1 base and J by 5 bases, leaving 10 bases between them. This chain uses TRBV24-1 with TRBJ1-1; D gene unclear. This specimen consisted of peripheral blood, obtained on day 0 of AZD1222 vaccination. The TCR was taken from an adult in good health. CDR3 bases: TGTGCCACCAGTGATTTCTTTGGGAGAACTGAAGCTTTCTTT. Its protein product is CATSDFFGRTEAFF.